This TCR beta chain was documented in a study of Tregs in tolerant kidney transplant recipients. Findings and caveats of the study: Biological reproducibility was not directly addressed, but technical replication error appeared minimal.

Trimming pared 3 bases from V and 9 bases from J, leaving 6 bases between. CDR3 length: 10 residues. Germline V gene data show CDR1 as DFQATT and CDR2 as SNEGSKA (reference sequence). Notes on this clone: Antigen specificity is unknown.

Profiling relied on immunoSEQ multiplex PCR, and the TCRdb table lists in-frame clones only, not all of them. The sample carries about 240,000 clones, 80% to 85% recorded once. J is TRBJ2-1 and V is TRBV20-1; D uncertain. The sample comprised CD4+ T cells from blood. This TCR derives from a human donor in good health. CDR3 loop: CSASAIEQFF. The CDR3 nucleotides are TGCAGTGCTAGCGCGATTGAGCAGTTCTTC.